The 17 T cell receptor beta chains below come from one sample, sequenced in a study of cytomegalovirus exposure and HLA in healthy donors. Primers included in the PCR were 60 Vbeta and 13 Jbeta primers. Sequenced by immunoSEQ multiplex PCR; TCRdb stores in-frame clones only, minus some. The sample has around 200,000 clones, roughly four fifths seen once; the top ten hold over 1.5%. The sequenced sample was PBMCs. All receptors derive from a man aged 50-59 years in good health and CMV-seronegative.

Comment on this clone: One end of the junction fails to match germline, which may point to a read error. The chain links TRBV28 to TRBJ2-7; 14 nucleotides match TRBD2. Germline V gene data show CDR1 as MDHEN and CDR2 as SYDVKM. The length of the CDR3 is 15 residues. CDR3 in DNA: TGTGCCAGCAGTCTATGGACTAGCGGGAGGTACGAGCAGTACTTC. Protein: CASSLWTSGRYEQYF. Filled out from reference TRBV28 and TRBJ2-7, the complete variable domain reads DVKVTQSSRYLVKRTGEKVFLECVQDMDHENMFWYRQDPGLGLRLIYFSYDVKMKEKGDIPEGYSVSREKKERFSLILESASTNQTSMYLCASSLWTSGRYEQYFGPGTRLTVT.

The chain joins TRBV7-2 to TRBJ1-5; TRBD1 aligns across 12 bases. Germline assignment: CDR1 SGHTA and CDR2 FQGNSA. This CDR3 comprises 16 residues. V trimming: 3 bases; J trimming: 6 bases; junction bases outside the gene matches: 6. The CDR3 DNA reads TGTGCCAGCAGCTTCACCGGGACAGGGGGCAGTCAGCCCCAGCATTTT. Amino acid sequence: CASSFTGTGGSQPQHF.

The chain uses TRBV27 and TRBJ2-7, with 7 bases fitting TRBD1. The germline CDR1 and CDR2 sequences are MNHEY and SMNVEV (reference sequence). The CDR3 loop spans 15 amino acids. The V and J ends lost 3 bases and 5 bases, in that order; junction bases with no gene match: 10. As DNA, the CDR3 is TGTGCCAGCAGTTTTCCCCCACAGGGGACCAACGAGCAGTACTTC. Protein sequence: CASSFPPQGTNEQYF.

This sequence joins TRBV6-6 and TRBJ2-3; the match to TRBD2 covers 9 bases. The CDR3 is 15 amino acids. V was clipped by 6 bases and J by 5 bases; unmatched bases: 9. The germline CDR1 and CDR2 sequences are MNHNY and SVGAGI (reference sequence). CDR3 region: CASRPSGGRGDTQYF. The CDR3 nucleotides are TGTGCCAGCAGACCGAGCGGGGGGCGGGGAGATACGCAGTATTTT.

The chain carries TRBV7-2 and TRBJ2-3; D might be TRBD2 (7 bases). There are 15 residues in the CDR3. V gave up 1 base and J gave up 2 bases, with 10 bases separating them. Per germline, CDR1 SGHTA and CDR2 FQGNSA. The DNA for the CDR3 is TGTGCCAGCAGCTTAGTGGGGGGGCCCACAGATACGCAGTATTTT. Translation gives CASSLVGGPTDTQYF.

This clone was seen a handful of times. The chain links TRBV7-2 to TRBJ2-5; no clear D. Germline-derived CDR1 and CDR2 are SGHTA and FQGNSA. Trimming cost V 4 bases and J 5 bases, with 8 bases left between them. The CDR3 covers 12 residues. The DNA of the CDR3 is TGTGCCAGCAGCTCGTACGGGGAGACCCAGTACTTC. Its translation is CASSSYGETQYF.

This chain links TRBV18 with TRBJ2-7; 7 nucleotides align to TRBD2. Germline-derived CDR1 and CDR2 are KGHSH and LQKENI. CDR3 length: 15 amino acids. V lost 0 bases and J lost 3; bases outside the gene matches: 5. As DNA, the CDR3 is TGTGCCAGCTCACCACCTCGGACGGGGGGCTACGAGCAGTACTTC. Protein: CASSPPRTGGYEQYF.

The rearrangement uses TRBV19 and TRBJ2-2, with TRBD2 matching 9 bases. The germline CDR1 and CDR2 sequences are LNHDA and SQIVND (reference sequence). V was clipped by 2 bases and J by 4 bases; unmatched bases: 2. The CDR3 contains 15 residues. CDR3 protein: CASSILAGTTGELFF. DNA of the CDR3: TGTGCCAGTAGTATACTAGCGGGAACCACCGGGGAGCTGTTTTTT.

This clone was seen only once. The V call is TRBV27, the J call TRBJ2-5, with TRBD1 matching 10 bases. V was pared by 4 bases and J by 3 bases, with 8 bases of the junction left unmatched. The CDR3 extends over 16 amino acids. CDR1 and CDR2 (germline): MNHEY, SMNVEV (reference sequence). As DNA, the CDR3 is TGTGCCAGCAGTTCGACAGGGGGCCCTGGGAAAGAGACCCAGTACTTC. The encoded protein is CASSSTGGPGKETQYF.

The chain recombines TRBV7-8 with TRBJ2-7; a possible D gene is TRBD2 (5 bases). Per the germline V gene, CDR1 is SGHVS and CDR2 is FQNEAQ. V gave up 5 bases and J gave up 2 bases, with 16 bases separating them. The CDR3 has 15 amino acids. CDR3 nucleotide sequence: TGTGCCAGCAGCCGACTAAGCGATTCAACCTACGAGCAGTACTTC. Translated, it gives CASSRLSDSTYEQYF.

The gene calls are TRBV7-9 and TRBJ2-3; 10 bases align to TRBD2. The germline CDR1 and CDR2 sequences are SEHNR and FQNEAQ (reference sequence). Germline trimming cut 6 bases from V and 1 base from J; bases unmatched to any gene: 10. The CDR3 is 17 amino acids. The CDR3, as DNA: TGTGCCAGCAGGGTTGCTCCTAGCGGGAGTGGCACAGATACGCAGTATTTT. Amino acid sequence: CASRVAPSGSGTDTQYF.

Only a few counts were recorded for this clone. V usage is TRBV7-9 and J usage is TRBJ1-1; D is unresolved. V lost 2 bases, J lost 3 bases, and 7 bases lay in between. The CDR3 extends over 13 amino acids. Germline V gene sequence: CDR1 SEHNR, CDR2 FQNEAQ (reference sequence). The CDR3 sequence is CASSLSGDTEAFF. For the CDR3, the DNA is TGTGCCAGCAGCTTAAGCGGGGACACTGAAGCTTTCTTT.

CDR3 sequence (DNA): TGCGCCAGCAGCACACAGGGTGTCCCCACCGGGGAGCTGTTTTTT. Translation: CASSTQGVPTGELFF. This chain links TRBV5-1 with TRBJ2-2, with a possible D match to TRBD1 (6 bases). The CDR3 loop spans 15 amino acids. The V gene's germline CDR1 is SGHRS and CDR2 YFSETQ. The V end lost 4 bases, the J end lost 4 bases, and 14 bases lay between the germline ends.

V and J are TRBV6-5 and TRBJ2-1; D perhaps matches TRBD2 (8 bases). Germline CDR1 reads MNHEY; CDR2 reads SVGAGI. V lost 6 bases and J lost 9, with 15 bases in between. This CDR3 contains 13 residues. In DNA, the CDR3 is TGTGCCAGCAGAACGGGAGGGGGCACTGAGCAGTTCTTC. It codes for CASRTGGGTEQFF.

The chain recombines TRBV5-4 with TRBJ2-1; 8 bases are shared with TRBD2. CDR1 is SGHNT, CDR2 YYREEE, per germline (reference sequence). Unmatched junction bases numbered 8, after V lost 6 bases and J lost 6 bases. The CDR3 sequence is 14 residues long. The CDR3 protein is CASTPRGGSNEQFF. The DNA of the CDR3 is TGTGCCAGCACCCCCCGGGGGGGCTCCAATGAGCAGTTCTTC. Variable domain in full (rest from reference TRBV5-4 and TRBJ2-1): ETGVTQSPTHLIKTRGQQVTLRCSSQSGHNTVSWYQQALGQGPQFIFQYYREEENGRGNFPPRFSGLQFPNYSSELNVNALELDDSALYLCASTPRGGSNEQFFGPGTRLTVL.

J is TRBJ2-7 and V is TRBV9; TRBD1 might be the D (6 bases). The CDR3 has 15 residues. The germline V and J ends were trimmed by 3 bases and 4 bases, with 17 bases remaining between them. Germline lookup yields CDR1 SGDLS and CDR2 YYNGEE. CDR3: CASSAKGAGVYEQYF. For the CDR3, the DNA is TGTGCCAGCAGCGCAAAAGGGGCAGGGGTGTACGAGCAGTACTTC.

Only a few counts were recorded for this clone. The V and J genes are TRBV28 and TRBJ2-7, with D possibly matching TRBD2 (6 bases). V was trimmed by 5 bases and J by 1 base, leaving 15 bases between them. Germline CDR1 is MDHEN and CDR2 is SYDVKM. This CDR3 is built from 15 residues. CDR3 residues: CASSPSSGQSYEQYF. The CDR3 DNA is TGTGCCAGCAGTCCTAGTAGCGGACAATCCTACGAGCAGTACTTC.